The present TCR beta chain was sequenced within a study of Ad26.COV2.S vaccination and SARS-CoV-2 variants. Study information: In the study, Ad26.COV2.S was injected intramuscularly once, or twice 56 days apart. Study-level results: Measurements of TCR breadth and depth may have given underestimates of the total T cell responses.

Note on this clone: The antigen is not known.

The treatment is: around 19 received Ad26.COV2.S at low or high dose, single or two shots; 5 received placebo; per-sample allocation not given. All samples were drawn on day 63, counting from the first vaccine or placebo injection. An adult aged 18-55 years in Boston served as the donor. This table comes from immunoSEQ multiplex PCR, and its TCRdb copy is limited to in-frame clones, with some not included. The sample has 410,000 or so clones, around 92% seen once; the top ten hold more than 1.5%. Germline assignment: CDR1 SGHAT and CDR2 FQNNGV. V dropped 6 bases and J dropped 1 base, with 12 bases sitting between them. The CDR3 sequence is 14 residues long.

The chain carries TRBV11-2 and TRBJ1-1; D might be TRBD1 (5 bases). The sequence derives from a person between 18 and 65 years old who received the Ad26.COV2.S COVID-19 vaccine or a placebo. Sequencing was performed on peripheral blood, taken in a trial of Ad26.COV2.S vaccine versus placebo. CDR3 in amino acids: CASSSREKNTEAFF. CDR3 bases: TGTGCCAGCAGTTCCAGGGAAAAGAACACTGAAGCTTTCTTT.